This TCR beta chain was found in a study of T cells after yellow fever vaccination. Study results and caveats: A limited proportion of clonotypes was detected within both the CD4 and CD8 compartments. Weaker in magnitude, the secondary response showed a faster peak on day 5 versus 15.

This clonotype came up a few times. Its antigen is still unknown. TCRdb analysed the 5' RACE reads with MiXCR anew, one entry per CDR3 protein. The data show 500,000 to 650,000 distinct CDR3 sequences, about a sixth seen once. The sequencing used PBMCs, collected 4 to 5 days after the first yellow fever vaccination. This TCR was sampled from a man aged 18 to 29 who received the YFV17D yellow fever vaccine.

The CDR3 loop reads CATSDPGLTQYF. CDR3 sequence (DNA): TGTGCCACCAGTGACCCGGGGTTAACGCAGTATTTT. The chain carries TRBV24-1 and TRBJ2-3; TRBD2 is a possible D gene (5 bases). This CDR3 region has 12 residues. Trimming left V 4 bases short and J 9 bases short, with 10 bases between. Germline values: CDR1 KGHDR, CDR2 SFDVKD.